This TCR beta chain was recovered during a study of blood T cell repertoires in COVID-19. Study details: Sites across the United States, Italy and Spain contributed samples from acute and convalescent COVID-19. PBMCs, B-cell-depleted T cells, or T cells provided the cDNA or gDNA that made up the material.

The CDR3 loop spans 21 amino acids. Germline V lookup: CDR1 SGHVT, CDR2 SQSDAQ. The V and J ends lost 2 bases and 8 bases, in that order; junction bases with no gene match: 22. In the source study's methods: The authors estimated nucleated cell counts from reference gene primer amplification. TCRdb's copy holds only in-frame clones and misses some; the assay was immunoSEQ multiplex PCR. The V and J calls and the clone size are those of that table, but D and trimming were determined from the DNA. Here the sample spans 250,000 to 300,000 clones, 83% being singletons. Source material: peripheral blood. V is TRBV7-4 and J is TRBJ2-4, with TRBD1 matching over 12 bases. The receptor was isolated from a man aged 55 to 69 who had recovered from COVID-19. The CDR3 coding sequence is TGTGCCAGCAGCTTATCAACTCACAGGGACAGGGGGCGGGGGCCAGTGGACATTCAGTACTTC. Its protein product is CASSLSTHRDRGRGPVDIQYF.